These T cell receptor beta chains were read from a single sample in a study of T-cell reconstitution after alpha-beta-depleted transplantation in children. One entry per CDR3 protein results from TCRdb running MiXCR on the PCR reads. The sample records approximately 350,000 distinct CDR3 sequences, roughly 15% being singletons. This specimen consisted of PBMCs, mostly from graft donor cells, obtained 360 days after TCRalphabeta/CD19-depleted stem cell transplant. The receptors here all came from a male patient aged 2-15 years who had a stem cell transplant for acute lymphoblastic leukemia, so the T cells may come from the graft donor. CDR3s include the opening cysteine and the closing phenylalanine or tryptophan. Each record gives: CDR3 length, D gene, J gene, clone size, V gene, CDR3 DNA, CDR3 protein. A D gene is named only where the DNA matches it firmly. A row's size may be missing; if present it is once, few, many or a size class.

11,.,TRBJ2-7,few,TRBV2,TGTGCCAGCAGTCGGGAGCTGGGGCAGTACTTC,CASSRELGQYF
17,TRBD2,TRBJ2-3,many,TRBV9,TGTGCCAGCAGCCCGATCTGGACTAGCGGGGGCCTGGATACGCAGTATTTT,CASSPIWTSGGLDTQYF
12,.,TRBJ2-5,few,TRBV20-1,TGCAGTGCTAGAAGGGGGGAAGAGACCCAGTACTTC,CSARRGEETQYF
15,.,TRBJ2-2,.,TRBV14,TGTGCCAGCAGCCATTTTTACAGGGACACCGGGGAGCTGTTTTTT,CASSHFYRDTGELFF
15,TRBD2,TRBJ2-5,few,TRBV5-1,TGCGCCAGCAGCGCGGGACTAGCGGGAGTGGAGACCCAGTACTTC,CASSAGLAGVETQYF
13,.,TRBJ2-2,few,TRBV9,TGTGCCAGCAGCGTAGTGGGTAGTGGGGAGCTGTTTTTT,CASSVVGSGELFF
13,.,TRBJ1-5,few,TRBV20-1,TGCAGTGCCAACGGGGCAGGGGATCAGCCCCAGCATTTT,CSANGAGDQPQHF
13,.,TRBJ2-7,few,TRBV7-2,TGTGCCAGCAGCGATCCTAGGGTGGGGGAGCAGTACTTC,CASSDPRVGEQYF
15,TRBD2,TRBJ2-1,.,TRBV7-9,TGTGCCAGCAGCTTCTGGCGGGAGGGAAACAATGAGCAGTTCTTC,CASSFWREGNNEQFF
15,TRBD1,TRBJ1-1,many,TRBV12-3/TRBV12-4,TGTGCCAGCAGTTGGACAGGATCCGGGATCACTGAAGCTTTCTTT,CASSWTGSGITEAFF
13,.,TRBJ2-7,.,TRBV6-2/TRBV6-3,TGTGCCAGCAGTTGGGACGGCCTCTACGAGCAGTACTTC,CASSWDGLYEQYF
14,TRBD1,TRBJ2-3,few,TRBV12-3/TRBV12-4,TGTGCCAGCAGGCTAAGGGGGCAAGCAGATACGCAGTATTTT,CASRLRGQADTQYF
10,.,TRBJ2-1,many,TRBV18,TGTGCCACCCGACGGGATGAGCAGTTCTTC,CATRRDEQFF
14,.,TRBJ2-3,.,TRBV9,TGTGCCAGCAGCGTAGATGGGAGCACAGATACGCAGTATTTT,CASSVDGSTDTQYF
16,TRBD2,TRBJ2-3,few,TRBV4-3,TGCGCCAGCAGCCAAGCCCGGACGGGGAGGGCAGATACGCAGTATTTT,CASSQARTGRADTQYF
17,TRBD1,TRBJ2-3,few,TRBV9,TGTGCCAGCAGCAGCCACCCAGGACAGGGTTCAACAGATACGCAGTATTTT,CASSSHPGQGSTDTQYF
17,TRBD2,TRBJ2-1,.,TRBV7-8,TGTGCCAGCAGCCCCCGGGCCGGACTAGCGGGAAGGTATGAGCAGTTCTTC,CASSPRAGLAGRYEQFF
21,TRBD2,TRBJ2-2,.,TRBV3-1,TGTGCCAGCAGCCAAGAGTTCCCGCCGGAAACTAGCGCCCGGAACACCGGGGAGCTGTTTTTT,CASSQEFPPETSARNTGELFF
17,.,TRBJ2-2,many,TRBV9,TGTGCCAGCAGCGTAGGAGTTGGGGCTACGAACACCGGGGAGCTGTTTTTT,CASSVGVGATNTGELFF
13,TRBD1,TRBJ2-1,few,TRBV27,TGTGCCAGCAGTTTACGGGGACAGTATGAGCAGTTCTTC,CASSLRGQYEQFF
16,.,TRBJ1-5,few,TRBV12-3/TRBV12-4,TGTGCCAGCAGAAGTTTCGTTCCCGGATTTCAGCAGCCCCAGCATTTT,CASRSFVPGFQQPQHF
12,TRBD1,TRBJ1-2,few,TRBV29-1,TGCAGCGTGGGGACAGGTTCCTATGGCTACACCTTC,CSVGTGSYGYTF
15,.,TRBJ2-7,.,TRBV10-2,TGCGCCAGTCTTCCGTCGACCACTCTACCCTACGAGCAGTACTTC,CASLPSTTLPYEQYF
18,TRBD1,TRBJ2-1,few,TRBV11-2,TGTGCCAGCAGCTTATATCCGATAGGGACAGGGGACAACAATGAGCAGTTCTTC,CASSLYPIGTGDNNEQFF
17,.,TRBJ2-7,few,TRBV28,TGTGCCAGCACCCCTCCCCCTGGCCAGGGCGATTCCTACGAGCAGTACTTC,CASTPPPGQGDSYEQYF
15,TRBD2,TRBJ2-7,many,TRBV10-3,TGTGCCATCAGTGAGTCGAGGACTAGCACCTACGAGCAGTACTTC,CAISESRTSTYEQYF
17,.,TRBJ2-1,few,TRBV15,TGTGCCACCAGCAGAGGGCCGTTCACGGGGTGGCAATTGCTTCAGTTCTTC,CATSRGPFTGWQLLQFF
13,TRBD1,TRBJ2-2,many,TRBV12-3/TRBV12-4,TGTGCCAGCAGCGCGACAGGGTCCGGGGAGCTGTTTTTT,CASSATGSGELFF
17,TRBD2,TRBJ2-1,.,TRBV5-1,TGCGCCAGCAGCTTGGGACATAATGGCGGGAGGAGGGATGAGCAGTTCTTC,CASSLGHNGGRRDEQFF
15,.,TRBJ2-5,many,TRBV9,TGTGCCAGCAGCGGCGAGGCGGATGGGCGAGAGACCCAGTACTTC,CASSGEADGRETQYF
15,.,TRBJ2-3,.,TRBV28,TGTGCCAGCAGTTTCGGGGACCAAACCACAGATACGCAGTATTTT,CASSFGDQTTDTQYF
16,TRBD2,TRBJ2-1,.,TRBV5-1,TGCGCCAGCGCCCTGCGGGCTAGCGGAGCCTACAATGAGCAGTTCTTC,CASALRASGAYNEQFF
17,TRBD2,TRBJ2-2,few,TRBV9,TGTGCCAGCAGCCCCCGACTAGCCAAAAGGGTCACCGGGGAGCTGTTTTTT,CASSPRLAKRVTGELFF
8,.,TRBJ2-1,few,TRBV7-9,TGTGCCAGCAGCCCCCAGTTCTTC,CASSPQFF
15,TRBD1,TRBJ2-2,few,TRBV24-1,TGTGCCACCAGAGGGACAGGCGCGAACACCGGGGAGCTGTTTTTT,CATRGTGANTGELFF
16,.,TRBJ2-7,many,TRBV5-1,TGCGCCAGCAGCTTGGAAGTGTGGGACCTGGACTACGAGCAGTACTTC,CASSLEVWDLDYEQYF
15,.,TRBJ2-3,few,TRBV4-3,TGCGCCAGCAGTTACGCCGGGACTCTCACAGATACGCAGTATTTT,CASSYAGTLTDTQYF
13,.,TRBJ1-4,.,TRBV30,TGTGCCTGGAGAGGGGGAGTGGGTGAAAAACTGTTTTTT,CAWRGGVGEKLFF
15,.,TRBJ2-2,.,TRBV2,TGTGCCAGCAGTTGGATACACTTGAACACCGGGGAGCTGTTTTTT,CASSWIHLNTGELFF
14,.,TRBJ2-1,.,TRBV20-1,TGCAGTGCTACGCTAGGTTTAACCGACAATGAGCAGTTCTTC,CSATLGLTDNEQFF
14,.,TRBJ2-5,.,TRBV29-1,TGCAGCGCCGGCGGCCGCGGGTCCCAAGAGACCCAGTACTTC,CSAGGRGSQETQYF
13,.,TRBJ2-1,.,TRBV4-1,TGCGCCAGCAGCCCTTACCAGGGCAATGAGCAGTTCTTC,CASSPYQGNEQFF
15,.,TRBJ2-1,many,TRBV5-1,TGCGCCAGCAGCTTCATTGAGTTCGGTGCCAATGAGCAGTTCTTC,CASSFIEFGANEQFF
14,.,TRBJ1-6,few,TRBV7-9,TGTGCCAGCAGCTTAGGAGGGGGGAATTCACCCCTCCACTTT,CASSLGGGNSPLHF
19,TRBD2,TRBJ2-1,.,TRBV7-8,TGTGCCAGCAGTGAACGCCTTGGCGGGAGGACCCCAGGCGCCAATGAGCAGTTCTTC,CASSERLGGRTPGANEQFF
14,.,TRBJ1-2,.,TRBV9,TGTGCCAGCAGCCCGCGCGGGGCCGGCTATGGCTACACCTTC,CASSPRGAGYGYTF
15,TRBD1,TRBJ1-4,.,TRBV9,TGTGCCAGCAGCGTAACCGGGACAGTGGATGAAAAACTGTTTTTT,CASSVTGTVDEKLFF
16,TRBD2,TRBJ2-1,many,TRBV5-6,TGTGCCAGCAGCTTGTTCGTCGCTAGCGGGACCTATGAGCAGTTCTTC,CASSLFVASGTYEQFF
14,.,TRBJ2-7,once,TRBV12-3/TRBV12-4,TGTGCCAGCAGTTCGCACGGAAGCTCCTACGAGCAGTACTTC,CASSSHGSSYEQYF
14,TRBD2,TRBJ2-1,many,TRBV12-3/TRBV12-4,TGTGCCAGCAGCATCGGGACTACCTACAATGAGCAGTTCTTC,CASSIGTTYNEQFF
17,TRBD2,TRBJ2-5,many,TRBV10-3,TGTGCCATCAGTACTGGACTAGCGGGAGAGGTGGAAGAGACCCAGTACTTC,CAISTGLAGEVEETQYF
11,.,TRBJ2-5,few,TRBV12-3/TRBV12-4,TGTGCCAGCAGTTTCAATGAGACCCAGTACTTC,CASSFNETQYF
15,TRBD2,TRBJ2-5,.,TRBV7-2,TGTGCCAGCAGCTTATCCGGACTAGCCCAAGAGACCCAGTACTTC,CASSLSGLAQETQYF
15,.,TRBJ2-2,.,TRBV7-2,TGTGCCAGCAGCTCTTTAGGGACATCCACCGGGGAGCTGTTTTTT,CASSSLGTSTGELFF
15,.,TRBJ2-1,many,TRBV5-1,TGCGCCAGCAGCTTGAAGGGGGAAGTCTACAATGAGCAGTTCTTC,CASSLKGEVYNEQFF
17,TRBD2,TRBJ2-2,.,TRBV4-1,TGCGCCAGCAGCCAAGACGCTACTAGCGGGCTGGCCGGGGAGCTGTTTTTT,CASSQDATSGLAGELFF
16,TRBD1,TRBJ1-6,few,TRBV6-1,TGTGCCAGCCAACTATACAGGGGACGGCCTAATTCACCCCTCCACTTT,CASQLYRGRPNSPLHF
17,.,TRBJ2-3,.,TRBV18,TGTGCCAGCTCACCATCCGTGATCGCTGGCTTAACAGATACGCAGTATTTT,CASSPSVIAGLTDTQYF
16,TRBD2,TRBJ2-1,.,TRBV6-1,TGTGCCAGCAGTCAGCTAGCGGGAGGGCCCTCGGATGAGCAGTTCTTC,CASSQLAGGPSDEQFF
16,.,TRBJ1-5,.,TRBV6-2/TRBV6-3,TGTGCCAGCAGTTACTCGAGTTGGGGCCGCAATCAGCCCCAGCATTTT,CASSYSSWGRNQPQHF